In its sample, the clone carrying this T cell receptor beta chain was seen a few times. Its antigen is not identified. These data originate in a study of shared clonotypes between healthy human individuals. Per germline, CDR1 KGHSH and CDR2 LQKENI. The trim removed 3 bases at V and 7 bases at J, leaving 11 bases unmatched. CDR3 size: 15 residues. Sequenced by immunoSEQ multiplex PCR; TCRdb stores in-frame clones only, minus some. The table records around 700,000 clones, 55% to 75% of them present only once. Findings and limits, study-wide: Shared across a few donors were roughly 5% of the naive CD4 clonotypes.

The source material was memory CD4+ T cells sorted from blood. The subset denotes: CD45RA-negative fraction. The V gene is TRBV18, the J gene TRBJ2-7, with TRBD1 matching 8 bases. The sequence came from a woman aged 25 to 39 in good health. This chain's CDR3 is CASSPAGQASFEQYF. The CDR3 bases are TGTGCCAGCTCACCGGCGGGACAGGCATCCTTTGAGCAGTACTTC.